This TCR beta chain was sequenced in a study of blood T cell repertoires in COVID-19. Study context: COVID-19 samples, acute and convalescent, were from the United States, Italy and Spain. T cells, B-cell-depleted T cells, or PBMCs supplied cDNA or gDNA.

Germline CDR1 reads LNHDA; CDR2 reads SQIVND (reference sequence). The CDR3 length is 13 residues. The V and J ends lost 7 bases and 0 bases respectively, with 4 bases between them. Per the study methods: The authors estimated nucleated cell counts from reference gene primer amplification. The repertoire was sequenced with immunoSEQ multiplex PCR; TCRdb's copy has only in-frame clones and lacks some. The V and J calls and clone size are taken from that table; D and trimming were inferred from the DNA. The sample has approximately 200,000 clones; about nine tenths are singletons. The V call is TRBV19, the J call TRBJ2-6, with D hard to call. The sample consisted of peripheral blood. The receptor was isolated from a woman aged 55 to 70 with acute or convalescent COVID-19. The CDR3 nucleotides are TGTGCCAGTACCAACTCTGGGGCCAACGTCCTGACTTTC. Translating gives CASTNSGANVLTF.